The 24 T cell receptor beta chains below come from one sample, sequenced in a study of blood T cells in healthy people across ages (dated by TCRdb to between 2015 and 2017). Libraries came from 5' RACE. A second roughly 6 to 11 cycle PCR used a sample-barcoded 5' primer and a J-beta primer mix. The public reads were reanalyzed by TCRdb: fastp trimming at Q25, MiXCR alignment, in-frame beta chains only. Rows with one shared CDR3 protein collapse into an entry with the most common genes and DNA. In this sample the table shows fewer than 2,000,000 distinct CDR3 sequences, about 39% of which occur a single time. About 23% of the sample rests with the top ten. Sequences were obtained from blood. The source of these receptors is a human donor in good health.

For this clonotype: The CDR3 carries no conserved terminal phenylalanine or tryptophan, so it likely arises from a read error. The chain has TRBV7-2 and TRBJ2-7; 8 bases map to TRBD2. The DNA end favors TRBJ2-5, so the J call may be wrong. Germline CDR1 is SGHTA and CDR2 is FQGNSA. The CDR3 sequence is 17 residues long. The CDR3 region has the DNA TGTGCCAGCAGCTTAGCCTCTTCCGGGGGGGCTCAAGAGACCCAGTACTCC. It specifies CASSLASSGGAQETQYS.

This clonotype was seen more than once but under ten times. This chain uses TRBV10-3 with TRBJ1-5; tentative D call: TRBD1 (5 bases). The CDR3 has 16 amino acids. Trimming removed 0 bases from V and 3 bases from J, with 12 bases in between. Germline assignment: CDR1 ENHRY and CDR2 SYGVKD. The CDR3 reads CAISESFDRYNQPQHF. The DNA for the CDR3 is TGTGCCATCAGTGAGTCGTTTGACAGATACAATCAGCCCCAGCATTTT.

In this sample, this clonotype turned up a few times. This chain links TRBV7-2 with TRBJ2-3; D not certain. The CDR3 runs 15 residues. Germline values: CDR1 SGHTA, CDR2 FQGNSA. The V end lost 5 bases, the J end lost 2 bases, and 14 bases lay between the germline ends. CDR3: CASSIYRIDTDTQYF. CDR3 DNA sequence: TGTGCCAGCAGCATATACCGGATAGACACAGATACGCAGTATTTT.

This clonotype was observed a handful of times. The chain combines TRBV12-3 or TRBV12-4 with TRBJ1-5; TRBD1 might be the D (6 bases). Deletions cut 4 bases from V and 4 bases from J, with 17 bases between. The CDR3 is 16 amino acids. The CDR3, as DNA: TGTGCCAGCAGTTCGTCTATGGGACACCTGAATCAGCCCCAGCATTTT. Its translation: CASSSSMGHLNQPQHF.

CDR3 loop: CASGTYSGNTIYF. CDR3 nucleotide sequence: TGTGCCTCAGGGACCTACTCTGGAAACACCATATATTTT. The chain is built from TRBV12-3 or TRBV12-4 and TRBJ1-3, with a weak D call TRBD1 (5 bases). CDR3 length equals 13 residues. The ends were cut back, 11 bases at V and 0 bases at J, with 11 bases in the middle.

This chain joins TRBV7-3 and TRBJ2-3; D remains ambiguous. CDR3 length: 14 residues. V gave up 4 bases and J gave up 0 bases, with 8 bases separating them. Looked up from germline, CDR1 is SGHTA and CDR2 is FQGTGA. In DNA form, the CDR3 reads TGTGCCAGCAGCTACGGTAGAAGCACAGATACGCAGTATTTT. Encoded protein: CASSYGRSTDTQYF.

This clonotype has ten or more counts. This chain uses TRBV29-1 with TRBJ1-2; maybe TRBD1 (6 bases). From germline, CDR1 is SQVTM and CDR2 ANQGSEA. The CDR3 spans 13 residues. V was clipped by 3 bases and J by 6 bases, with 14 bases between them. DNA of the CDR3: TGCAGCGTTGAGGGGGGGCTCTCGGATGGCTACACCTTC. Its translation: CSVEGGLSDGYTF.

In DNA, the CDR3 is TGTGCCAGCAGGGCTCAGAATAACACTGAAGCTTTCTTT. Encoded protein: CASRAQNNTEAFF. The rearrangement links TRBV6-2 or TRBV6-3 to TRBJ1-1; no definite D call. V was pared by 6 bases and J by 2 bases, with 10 bases between. The CDR3 length is 13 residues. Germline loops: CDR1 MNHEY, CDR2 SVGEGT.

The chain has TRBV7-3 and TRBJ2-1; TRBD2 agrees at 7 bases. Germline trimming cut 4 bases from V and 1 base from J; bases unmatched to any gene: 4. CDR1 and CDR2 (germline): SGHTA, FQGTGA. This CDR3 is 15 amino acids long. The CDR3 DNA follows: TGTGCCAGCAGCTCTCAAGCGGGGTCCTACAATGAGCAGTTCTTC. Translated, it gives CASSSQAGSYNEQFF.

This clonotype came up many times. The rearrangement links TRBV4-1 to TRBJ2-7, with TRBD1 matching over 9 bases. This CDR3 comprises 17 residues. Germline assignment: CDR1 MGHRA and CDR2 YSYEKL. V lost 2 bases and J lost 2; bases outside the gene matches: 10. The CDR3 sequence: CASSQYTGTGMTYEQYF. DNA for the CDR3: TGCGCCAGCAGCCAATATACCGGGACAGGGATGACCTACGAGCAGTACTTC.

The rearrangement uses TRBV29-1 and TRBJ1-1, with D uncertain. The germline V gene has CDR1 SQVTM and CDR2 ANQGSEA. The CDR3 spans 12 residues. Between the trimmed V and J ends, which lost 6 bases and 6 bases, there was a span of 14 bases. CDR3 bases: TGCAGCGTCGCCACCCCCGGGCCTGAAGCTTTCTTT. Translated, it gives CSVATPGPEAFF. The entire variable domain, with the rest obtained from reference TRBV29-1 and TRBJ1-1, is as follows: SAVISQKPSRDICQRGTSLTIQCQVDSQVTMMFWYRQQPGQSLTLIATANQGSEATYESGFVIDKFPISRPNLTFSTLTVSNMSPEDSSIYLCSVATPGPEAFFGQGTRLTVV.

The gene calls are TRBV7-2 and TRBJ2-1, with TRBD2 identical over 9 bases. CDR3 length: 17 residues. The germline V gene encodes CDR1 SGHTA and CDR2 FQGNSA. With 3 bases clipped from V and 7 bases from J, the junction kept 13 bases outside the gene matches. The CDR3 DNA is TGTGCCAGCAGCTTGGGAGCGGCGGGGGGGCCCGGGAATGAGCAGTTCTTC. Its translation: CASSLGAAGGPGNEQFF.

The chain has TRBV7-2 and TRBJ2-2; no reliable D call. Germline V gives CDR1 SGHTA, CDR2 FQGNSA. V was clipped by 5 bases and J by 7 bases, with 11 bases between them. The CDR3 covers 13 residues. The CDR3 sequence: CASSTPKRGELFF. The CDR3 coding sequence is TGTGCCAGCAGCACCCCTAAGCGCGGGGAGCTGTTTTTT.

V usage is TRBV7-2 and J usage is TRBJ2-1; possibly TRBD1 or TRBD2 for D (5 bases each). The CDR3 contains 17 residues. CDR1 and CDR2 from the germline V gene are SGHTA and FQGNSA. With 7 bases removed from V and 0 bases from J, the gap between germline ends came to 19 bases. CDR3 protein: CASNLHRDGSSYNEQFF. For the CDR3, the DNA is TGTGCCAGCAACCTTCACCGGGACGGAAGCTCCTACAATGAGCAGTTCTTC.

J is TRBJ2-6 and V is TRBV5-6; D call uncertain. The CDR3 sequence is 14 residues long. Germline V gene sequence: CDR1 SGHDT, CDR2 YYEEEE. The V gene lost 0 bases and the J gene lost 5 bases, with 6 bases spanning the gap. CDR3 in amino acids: CASSLGFRANVLTF. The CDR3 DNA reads TGTGCCAGCAGCTTGGGGTTTCGGGCCAACGTCCTGACTTTC. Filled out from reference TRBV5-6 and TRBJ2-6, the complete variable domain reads DAGVTQSPTHLIKTRGQQVTLRCSPKSGHDTVSWYQQALGQGPQFIFQYYEEEERQRGNFPDRFSGHQFPNYSSELNVNALLLGDSALYLCASSLGFRANVLTFGAGSRLTVL.

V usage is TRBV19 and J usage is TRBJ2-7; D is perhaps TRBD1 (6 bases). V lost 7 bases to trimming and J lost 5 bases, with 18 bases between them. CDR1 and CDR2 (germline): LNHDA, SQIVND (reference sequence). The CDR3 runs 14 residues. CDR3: CASTHSTGSDEQYF. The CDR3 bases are TGTGCCAGTACCCATAGTACAGGGAGCGACGAGCAGTACTTC.

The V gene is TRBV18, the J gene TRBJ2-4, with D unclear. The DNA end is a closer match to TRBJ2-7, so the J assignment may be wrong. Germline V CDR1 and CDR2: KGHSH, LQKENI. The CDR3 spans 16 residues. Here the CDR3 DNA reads TGTGCCAGCTCACAGGTAGTAGGATCGCAAATCTACGAGCAGTACTTC. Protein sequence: CASSQVVGSQIYEQYF.

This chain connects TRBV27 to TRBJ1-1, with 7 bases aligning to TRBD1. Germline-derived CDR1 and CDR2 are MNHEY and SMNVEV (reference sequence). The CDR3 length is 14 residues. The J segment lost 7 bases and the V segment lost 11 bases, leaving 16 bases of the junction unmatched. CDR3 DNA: TGTGCCTGCCGACCCCCCGGGACAGTTTTTGAAGCTTTCTTT. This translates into CACRPPGTVFEAFF.

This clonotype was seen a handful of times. Written as DNA, the CDR3 is TGTGCCAGCAGCTTTGAATCGTATTGGGACGAGCAGTACTTC. As protein: CASSFESYWDEQYF. The chain employs TRBV7-9 and TRBJ2-4, with unresolved D. The J call is doubtful: the DNA matches TRBJ2-7 better. The CDR3 consists of 14 residues. CDR1 SEHNR and CDR2 FQNEAQ come from the germline V gene (reference sequence).

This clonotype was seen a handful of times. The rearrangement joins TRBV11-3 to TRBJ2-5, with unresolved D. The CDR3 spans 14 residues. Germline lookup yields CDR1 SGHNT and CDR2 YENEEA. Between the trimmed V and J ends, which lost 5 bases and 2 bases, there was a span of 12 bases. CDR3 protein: CASSAHKGQETQYF. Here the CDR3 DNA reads TGTGCCAGCAGCGCTCACAAGGGACAAGAGACCCAGTACTTC.

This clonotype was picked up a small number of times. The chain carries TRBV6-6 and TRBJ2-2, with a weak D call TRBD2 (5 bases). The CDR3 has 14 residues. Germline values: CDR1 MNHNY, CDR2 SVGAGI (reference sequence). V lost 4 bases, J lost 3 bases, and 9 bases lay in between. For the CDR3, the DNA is TGTGCCAGCAGTTTGGGCGGGTACACCGGGGAGCTGTTTTTT. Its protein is CASSLGGYTGELFF.

CDR3 bases: TGCGCCAGCAGCCCGGACAGTCGAATGTTCTATGGCTACACCTTC. This translates into CASSPDSRMFYGYTF. The chain couples TRBV5-1 to TRBJ1-2, with D possibly being TRBD1 (6 bases). Trimming removed 4 bases from V and 4 bases from J, with 17 bases in between. Germline CDR1 reads SGHRS; CDR2 reads YFSETQ. The length of the CDR3 is 15 residues.

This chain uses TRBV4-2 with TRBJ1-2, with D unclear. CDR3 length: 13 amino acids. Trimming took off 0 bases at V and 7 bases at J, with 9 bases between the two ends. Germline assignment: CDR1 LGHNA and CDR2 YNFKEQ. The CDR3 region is CASSQEGSGGYTF. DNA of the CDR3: TGTGCCAGCAGCCAAGAGGGTAGCGGTGGCTACACCTTC.

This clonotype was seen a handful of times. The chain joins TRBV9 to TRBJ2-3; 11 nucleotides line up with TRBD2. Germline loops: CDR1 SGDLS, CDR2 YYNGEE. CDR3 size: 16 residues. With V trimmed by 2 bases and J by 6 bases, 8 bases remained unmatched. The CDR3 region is CASSVYSGGAVDTQYF. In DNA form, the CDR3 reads TGTGCCAGCAGCGTCTATAGCGGGGGGGCAGTTGATACGCAGTATTTT. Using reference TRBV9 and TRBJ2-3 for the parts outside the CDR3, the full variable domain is DSGVTQTPKHLITATGQRVTLRCSPRSGDLSVYWYQQSLDQGLQFLIQYYNGEERAKGNILERFSAQQFPDLHSELNLSSLELGDSALYFCASSVYSGGAVDTQYFGPGTRLTVL.